This is a list of T cell receptor beta chains from one sample in a study of shared clonotypes between healthy human individuals. Clones were sequenced by immunoSEQ multiplex PCR, and TCRdb holds only the in-frame ones, with some missing. This repertoire shows roughly 770,000 clones, 96% found once; its top ten account for about 0.25%. Sequenced input: naive CD8+ T cells sorted from blood. These TCRs come from a man aged 25-40 years in good health. CDR3s include the opening cysteine and the closing phenylalanine or tryptophan. D genes are given only for firm matches. Clone size is stated in some rows and not others, as once, few, many or a class when expanded.

cdr3_nt cdr3_aa j_call v_call d_call clone_size
TGTGCCAGCAGCTTAGCGCCGGTAGCGGGAGGGCATTCCGGGGAGCTGTTTTTT CASSLAPVAGGHSGELFF TRBJ2-2 TRBV7-2 TRBD2 -
TGTGCCAGCAGCGAGGGAGGTAGGGTCACAGATACGCAGTATTTT CASSEGGRVTDTQYF TRBJ2-3 TRBV9 - -
TGTGCCACCAGCTCACCACTAGCGCAGATTGACAATGAGCAGTTCTTC CATSSPLAQIDNEQFF TRBJ2-1 TRBV15 TRBD2 -
TGTGCCAGCAGCCGTTTTGAAAGGGGTCAAGAGACCCAGTACTTC CASSRFERGQETQYF TRBJ2-5 TRBV27 - -
TGCAGCGTTGAACAGAGGAACACTGAAGCTTTCTTT CSVEQRNTEAFF TRBJ1-1 TRBV29-1 - -
TGTGCCAGCAGCAACACTCCCCAAGAGACCCAGTACTTC CASSNTPQETQYF TRBJ2-5 TRBV7-9 - -
TGCAGCGTTGAGGAGGGTTCTTCGGGGTTGAATGAGCAGTTCTTC CSVEEGSSGLNEQFF TRBJ2-1 TRBV29-1 - -
TGCAGCGTTGGCGGGGGGGCCGAGCAGTACTTC CSVGGGAEQYF TRBJ2-7 TRBV29-1 TRBD2 once
TGTGCCATCGGATCGACGGGGATTACCGGCCGGGTTGGGGCCAACGTCCTGACTTTC CAIGSTGITGRVGANVLTF TRBJ2-6 TRBV10-3 - -
TGCAGCGTTGGTATAACGGACGGATCAACCTACGAGCAGTACTTC CSVGITDGSTYEQYF TRBJ2-7 TRBV29-1 - -
TGTGCCAGCAGCCCATCCCCCGCACTCTCTGGAAACACCATATATTTT CASSPSPALSGNTIYF TRBJ1-3 TRBV13 - -
TGTGCCAGCAGTCTACATGACAGGGAAAGAATGGTGTACGAGCAGTACTTC CASSLHDRERMVYEQYF TRBJ2-7 TRBV25-1 TRBD1 -
TGTGCCAGCAGCTCCTTGGACAGGGACGAGCAGTACTTC CASSSLDRDEQYF TRBJ2-7 TRBV7-8 TRBD1 -
TGTGCCAGCAGTGGTAGACAGAAAAACATTCAGTACTTC CASSGRQKNIQYF TRBJ2-4 TRBV2 - -
TGTGCCAGCAGTTCAACATGGTACAATGAGCAGTTCTTC CASSSTWYNEQFF TRBJ2-1 TRBV27 - -
TGTGCCAGCAGTTTATCATCCGAGGGACTAGCGGGAACAGATACGCAGTATTTT CASSLSSEGLAGTDTQYF TRBJ2-3 TRBV27 TRBD2 -
TGTGCCAGCAGCTTAAAGGGTTCCTACGAGCAGTACTTC CASSLKGSYEQYF TRBJ2-7 TRBV7-9 - -
TGTGCCAGCAGTCCCCGGTACAGGGACACAGATACGCAGTATTTT CASSPRYRDTDTQYF TRBJ2-3 TRBV27 - -
TGTGCCAGCAGGGACAGGGCCTACGAGCAGTACTTC CASRDRAYEQYF TRBJ2-7 TRBV6-5 TRBD1 -
TGTGCCAGTAGTATAGCCCAGGGACCGATTGAAGCTTTCTTT CASSIAQGPIEAFF TRBJ1-1 TRBV19 - -
TGCGCCAGCAGCTTAGGGACAGGGATCCACGAGCAGTACTTC CASSLGTGIHEQYF TRBJ2-7 TRBV5-1 TRBD1 once
TGCAGCGTGATTAGCGGTACCTACAATGAGCAGTTCTTC CSVISGTYNEQFF TRBJ2-1 TRBV29-1 - once
TGTGCCAGTAGTATGATCGGGATTGGCCAGCCCCAGCATTTT CASSMIGIGQPQHF TRBJ1-5 TRBV19 - -
TGTGCCAGCAGTTTAGCAGGGCTTACCTACGAGCAGTACTTC CASSLAGLTYEQYF TRBJ2-7 TRBV28 - once
TGCAGCGTTGAAATGGGGAACACTGAAGCTTTCTTT CSVEMGNTEAFF TRBJ1-1 TRBV29-1 - -
TGCGCCAGCAGTGAGTCGACTCGCAGGGGCACAGATACGCAGTATTTT CASSESTRRGTDTQYF TRBJ2-3 TRBV10-2 - -
TGCAGCGTTGTTGGGCAGGCACCCTACGAGCAGTACTTC CSVVGQAPYEQYF TRBJ2-7 TRBV29-1 - -
TGTGCCAGCCCATTAGCGGGAGCAGCAGATACGCAGTATTTT CASPLAGAADTQYF TRBJ2-3 TRBV2 TRBD2 -
TGTGCCAGCTCGGCAGGGAGTCAGCCCCAGCATTTT CASSAGSQPQHF TRBJ1-5 TRBV2 - once
TGTGCCAGCAGCAATATCCGGGGGCAAGAGACCCAGTACTTC CASSNIRGQETQYF TRBJ2-5 TRBV13 - -
TGTGCCAGCAGCTTGATGAACAATGAGCAGTTCTTC CASSLMNNEQFF TRBJ2-1 TRBV5-5 - -
TGTGCCAGCAGTGAGGCCGTGACAGATCCTGCCTACGAGCAGTACTTC CASSEAVTDPAYEQYF TRBJ2-7 TRBV6-1 - -
TGTGCCAGCAGCTTGGACGGTGTCGGCTACACCTTC CASSLDGVGYTF TRBJ1-2 TRBV7-9 - -
TGCAGCGTTTCGACAGAATCTACTAACTATGGCTACACCTTC CSVSTESTNYGYTF TRBJ1-2 TRBV29-1 - -
TGTGCCAGCAGCCCCCCTAGCGGGGCCTACGAGCAGTACTTC CASSPPSGAYEQYF TRBJ2-7 TRBV5-5 TRBD2 -
TGTGCCAGCAGCTCCGGGACTAGCGGGAGCGAGCAGTACTTC CASSSGTSGSEQYF TRBJ2-7 TRBV14 TRBD2 -
TGTGCCAGCAGCGTACGACTAGCGGGAGCGGGAAATGAGCAGTTCTTC CASSVRLAGAGNEQFF TRBJ2-1 TRBV9 TRBD2 -
TGTGCCAGCAGTCCAGGGCCGGCAAACTATGGCTACACCTTC CASSPGPANYGYTF TRBJ1-2 TRBV27 - -
TGTGCCAGCAGCGTTGGATGGGGCGGGAGTTCCTACGAGCAGTACTTC CASSVGWGGSSYEQYF TRBJ2-7 TRBV5-4 TRBD2 -
TGTGCCAGCAGCTCGACGCAGTACGAGCAGTACTTC CASSSTQYEQYF TRBJ2-7 TRBV7-8 - -
TGTGCCAGCAGCCCCACCGGGACAGGGTCGAGGGAGCAGTACTTC CASSPTGTGSREQYF TRBJ2-7 TRBV14 TRBD1 -
TGTGCCAGCAGTTCCGCTACAGGGGGAATTCAGCCCCAGCATTTT CASSSATGGIQPQHF TRBJ1-5 TRBV27 TRBD1 -
TGTGCCAGCAGCTTTAATTCCCTAGGGGCGCGTACCGGGGAGCTGTTTTTT CASSFNSLGARTGELFF TRBJ2-2 TRBV7-3 - -
TGTGCCAGCAGCCTTATCGTTGGAAGCTCCTACGAGCAGTACTTC CASSLIVGSSYEQYF TRBJ2-7 TRBV7-2 - -
TGTGCCAGCGAGATGACGGGGGCACGGATGTACTTC CASEMTGARMYF TRBJ2-7 TRBV2 - -
TGTGCCAGTCGGAGTAATGAAAAACTGTTTTTT CASRSNEKLFF TRBJ1-4 TRBV6-5 - -
TGCGCCAGCAGACAGGGGACTTCCTACGAGCAGTACTTC CASRQGTSYEQYF TRBJ2-7 TRBV5-1 - -
TGCGCCAGCAGCCAAGACGGACTAGCGTTCTACAATGAGCAGTTCTTC CASSQDGLAFYNEQFF TRBJ2-1 TRBV4-1 TRBD2 -
TGTGCCAGCGCAGGAAACCGGGACCACACAGATACGCAGTATTTT CASAGNRDHTDTQYF TRBJ2-3 TRBV28 - -
TGTGCCAGTAGTATAGACCCAGCGGGACGATCGACAGATACGCAGTATTTT CASSIDPAGRSTDTQYF TRBJ2-3 TRBV19 TRBD2 -
TGTGCCACGAAAGGGGCCGACAGCAGCGAGCAGTACTTC CATKGADSSEQYF TRBJ2-7 TRBV15 - -
TGTGCCAGCAGCGTAATTGGACAGCTCACAGATACGCAGTATTTT CASSVIGQLTDTQYF TRBJ2-3 TRBV9 - -
TGTGCCAGCAGCCAACTTTCGCGTGGGAACACTGAAGCTTTCTTT CASSQLSRGNTEAFF TRBJ1-1 TRBV14 - -
TGTGCCTGTTACGGGACAGGGGTCGTCAACTATGGCTACACCTTC CACYGTGVVNYGYTF TRBJ1-2 TRBV30 TRBD1 -